The 25 T cell receptor beta chains below come from one sample, sequenced in a study of blood T cell repertoires in COVID-19. Libraries were prepared by immunoSEQ multiplex PCR; TCRdb keeps only in-frame clonotypes and omits some of them. The sample has tens of thousands of clones, around 80% seen once. Input material: peripheral blood. The receptors were sampled from a human donor in a cohort sampled during active COVID-19.

The chain couples TRBV2 to TRBJ1-1, with a weak D call TRBD1 (5 bases). Looked up from germline, CDR1 is SNHLY and CDR2 is FYNNEI. CDR3 length equals 10 residues. With 7 bases removed from V and 11 bases from J, the gap between germline ends came to 11 bases. CDR3 nucleotides: TGTGCCAGCATCCAGGGAGGCGCTTTCTTT. Translating gives CASIQGGAFF.

This clone was picked up a small number of times. This chain links TRBV5-1 with TRBJ1-2; TRBD1 is a possible D gene (5 bases). The germline gives CDR1 SGHRS, CDR2 YFSETQ. This CDR3 has 14 residues. V was pared by 4 bases and J by 6 bases, with 16 bases between. The chain's CDR3 is CASSPPVGVDGYTF. The CDR3 DNA sequence: TGCGCCAGCAGCCCCCCGGTAGGGGTCGATGGCTACACCTTC.

With respect to this clone: Other nucleotide sequences from this sample produce the same CDR3. This chain joins TRBV7-2 and TRBJ1-1; D not resolved. This CDR3 is built from 13 residues. Germline V lookup: CDR1 SGHTA, CDR2 FQGNSA. V lost 1 base and J 1 base, leaving 4 bases between the germline ends. The CDR3 DNA is TGTGCCAGCAGCTTAGGGAGGAACACTGAAGCTTTCTTT. Translated: CASSLGRNTEAFF.

The rearrangement uses TRBV19 and TRBJ2-3; 14 bases line up with TRBD2. The length of the CDR3 is 18 residues. The V segment lost 5 bases and the J segment 3 bases; nucleotides outside the gene matches: 10. The germline CDR1 and CDR2 sequences are LNHDA and SQIVND (reference sequence). The CDR3 DNA is TGTGCCAGTAGTTTCCCGACTAGCGGGAGGGCCAGGACAGATACGCAGTATTTT. Protein: CASSFPTSGRARTDTQYF.

The chain links TRBV7-6 to TRBJ1-5; tentative D call: TRBD1 (6 bases). The CDR3 runs 15 residues. Germline assignment: CDR1 SGHVS and CDR2 FNYEAQ. Trimming pared 1 base from V and 7 bases from J, leaving 14 bases between. CDR3 bases: TGTGCCAGCAGCTTAGGAGGGGGGGCTGGGCAGCCCCAGCATTTT. Translating it yields CASSLGGGAGQPQHF.

The CDR3 loop is CASSIPTGVVDTQYF. CDR3 sequence (DNA): TGTGCCAGCTCAATACCCACAGGGGTGGTAGATACGCAGTATTTT. This chain uses TRBV18 with TRBJ2-3; 7 positions match TRBD1. The CDR3 has 15 residues. Germline V gives CDR1 KGHSH, CDR2 LQKENI. Trimming took 5 bases from V and 5 from J; bases not matched to a gene: 10.

This clone was observed a handful of times. The chain employs TRBV14 and TRBJ2-4, with 12 bases identical to TRBD2. V lost 1 base and J lost 0; bases outside the gene matches: 1. This CDR3 region has 17 residues. Germline V lookup: CDR1 SGHDN, CDR2 FVKESK. The CDR3 DNA follows: TGTGCCAGCAGCCAAGGGGGACTAGCGGGAGCCAAAAACATTCAGTACTTC. Protein product: CASSQGGLAGAKNIQYF.

The rearrangement uses TRBV5-1 and TRBJ1-4, with 8 bases that match TRBD1. The CDR3 is 14 residues long. J was trimmed by 5 bases and V by 8 bases; bases with no gene match: 8. CDR1 is SGHRS, CDR2 YFSETQ, per germline. DNA for the CDR3: TGCGCCAGTAGGACAGGGAGGGGGAATGAAAAACTGTTTTTT. It yields the protein CASRTGRGNEKLFF.

This clone came up a few times. The rearrangement links TRBV29-1 to TRBJ2-5; D gene unclear. V was trimmed by 6 bases and J by 1 base, leaving 3 bases between them. Germline lookup yields CDR1 SQVTM and CDR2 ANQGSEA. The CDR3 is 10 amino acids. CDR3 region: CSVSQETQYF. CDR3 bases: TGCAGCGTCTCCCAAGAGACCCAGTACTTC.

V gene TRBV24-1 combines with J gene TRBJ2-2; a possible D gene is TRBD1 (6 bases). Trimming cost V 5 bases and J 7 bases, with 16 bases left between them. Germline V gene lookup returns CDR1 KGHDR and CDR2 SFDVKD. The CDR3 covers 15 residues. CDR3 in DNA: TGTGCCACCAGTGGTTATGGACAGAACGGCGGGGAGCTGTTTTTT. This sequence encodes CATSGYGQNGGELFF.

The chain is built from TRBV5-6 and TRBJ2-1; a weak D match, TRBD1 (5 bases). Trimming took 5 bases from V and 8 from J, leaving 14 bases between them. CDR3 length equals 13 residues. The germline CDR1 and CDR2 sequences are SGHDT and YYEEEE. CDR3 sequence: CASRYYLRDEQFF. The CDR3 DNA follows: TGTGCCAGCAGGTACTACCTCAGGGATGAGCAGTTCTTC.

V and J are TRBV18 and TRBJ2-5; 10 positions agree with TRBD2. CDR1 KGHSH and CDR2 LQKENI come from the germline V gene. The CDR3 covers 15 residues. J gave up 4 bases and V 3 bases, and 5 bases lay outside the gene matches. The CDR3 protein is CASSPSSGSPETQYF. CDR3 coding DNA: TGTGCCAGCTCACCTTCTAGCGGGAGTCCAGAGACCCAGTACTTC.

The CDR3 DNA sequence: TGTGCCAGTGCCGACAGGCGGGATCAGCCCCAGCATTTT. Amino acids: CASADRRDQPQHF. The rearrangement links TRBV12-3 or TRBV12-4 to TRBJ1-5, with D maybe TRBD1 (6 bases). V was pared by 9 bases and J by 5 bases, with 14 bases between. The CDR3 is 13 amino acids.

The genes are TRBV9 and TRBJ2-5; 8 bases are a match to TRBD2. The CDR3 has 15 amino acids. Losses at the gene ends were 0 bases for V and 4 bases for J; bases not matched to a gene: 5. CDR1 is SGDLS, CDR2 YYNGEE, per germline. The CDR3 DNA reads TGTGCCAGCAGCGTAGGTGGGACTAGTGGAGAGACCCAGTACTTC. Its translation is CASSVGGTSGETQYF.

This clone has only a few counts. The chain recombines TRBV3-1 (or the pseudogene TRBV3-2) with TRBJ1-1; no reliable D call. Trimming took off 4 bases at V and 1 base at J, with 7 bases between the two ends. This CDR3 has 13 amino acids. Germline values: CDR1 LGHDT, CDR2 YNNKEL (reference sequence). The CDR3 loop is CASSRPSNTEAFF. The CDR3 DNA is TGTGCCAGCAGCCGTCCGTCGAACACTGAAGCTTTCTTT.

J is TRBJ1-2 and V is TRBV27; D is possibly TRBD1 (6 bases). V was clipped by 4 bases and J by 7 bases, with 16 bases between them. This CDR3 is built from 14 residues. Germline CDR1 is MNHEY and CDR2 is SMNVEV (reference sequence). This chain's CDR3 is CASSWSRGARGYTF. CDR3 in DNA: TGTGCCAGCAGTTGGAGCCGGGGGGCGCGTGGCTACACCTTC.

This clone occurred once. This chain links TRBV7-3 with TRBJ2-7; D is possibly TRBD1 (7 bases). CDR1 is SGHTA and CDR2 is FQGTGA in the germline V gene. Trimming pared 1 base from V and 3 bases from J, leaving 13 bases between. This CDR3 is 15 amino acids long. For the CDR3, the DNA is TGTGCCAGCAGCTTAAGCAGGGGGGTCAACTACGAGCAGTACTTC. This encodes CASSLSRGVNYEQYF.

This clone was seen a handful of times. This rearrangement joins TRBV27 to TRBJ2-3; 14 bases are a match to TRBD2. The CDR3 consists of 15 residues. Germline trimming cut 3 bases from V and 5 bases from J; bases unmatched to any gene: 1. Germline V gives CDR1 MNHEY, CDR2 SMNVEV (reference sequence). The CDR3 nucleotides are TGTGCCAGCAGTTTGGGGACTAGCGGGAGAGATACGCAGTATTTT. Encoded protein: CASSLGTSGRDTQYF.

The rearrangement joins TRBV12-3 or TRBV12-4 to TRBJ2-7; 8 positions match TRBD1. CDR3 length: 13 residues. The ends lost 5 bases at V and 4 bases at J; junction bases unmatched: 4. CDR3 residues: CASSRTGPYEQYF. The CDR3 coding sequence is TGTGCCAGCAGTCGGACAGGGCCTTACGAGCAGTACTTC.

The J gene is TRBJ2-1, the V gene TRBV22-1; the table's D call TRBD2 went unverified against the DNA. TRBV22-1 is listed as a pseudogene. The CDR3 has 19 residues. Here the CDR3 reads CPPRPRALAGGRGGAEQFF. In DNA, the CDR3 is TGTCCCCCCCGGCCCCGGGCCCTCGCGGGCGGGCGGGGGGGGGCTGAGCAGTTCTTC.

The chain uses TRBV5-1 and TRBJ1-3, with D perhaps matching TRBD1 (5 bases). In germline, CDR1 is SGHRS, CDR2 YFSETQ. There are 14 residues in the CDR3. V was clipped by 1 base and J by 4 bases, with 9 bases between them. Here the CDR3 reads CASSLRGQGNTIYF. Written as DNA, the CDR3 is TGCGCCAGCAGCTTGCGTGGACAAGGAAACACCATATATTTT.

This chain connects TRBV15 to TRBJ2-7; 8 positions agree with TRBD1. From germline, CDR1 is LNHNV and CDR2 YYDKDF (reference sequence). The CDR3 covers 14 residues. Losses at the gene ends were 2 bases for V and 4 bases for J; bases not matched to a gene: 4. The CDR3 region has the DNA TGTGCCACCAGCAGACAACGGACAGGGTACGAGCAGTACTTC. Residues: CATSRQRTGYEQYF.

The V gene is TRBV10-3, the J gene TRBJ2-1; D call uncertain. Germline V gives CDR1 ENHRY, CDR2 SYGVKD. This CDR3 region has 13 residues. V was pared by 2 bases and J by 10 bases, with 12 bases between. CDR3 sequence (DNA): TGTGCCATCAGTGAGGAGAATCGGGTAGAGCAGTTCTTC. Its translation: CAISEENRVEQFF.

The chain has TRBV7-2 and TRBJ2-1, with 8 bases aligning to TRBD2. The CDR3 sequence is 15 residues long. The ends lost 3 bases at V and 8 bases at J; junction bases unmatched: 9. CDR1 is SGHTA and CDR2 is FQGNSA in the germline V gene. CDR3 loop: CASSLTSALRDEQFF. The CDR3 bases are TGTGCCAGCAGCTTGACTAGCGCCTTGAGGGATGAGCAGTTCTTC.

Only a few counts were recorded for this clone. The chain carries TRBV7-9 and TRBJ1-1; D is unclear. Germline-derived CDR1 and CDR2 are SEHNR and FQNEAQ (reference sequence). Trimming took 1 base from V and 1 from J, leaving 10 bases between them. This CDR3 has 15 amino acids. The CDR3 reads CASSLDGTANTEAFF. CDR3 nucleotide sequence: TGTGCCAGCAGCTTAGATGGCACCGCGAACACTGAAGCTTTCTTT.